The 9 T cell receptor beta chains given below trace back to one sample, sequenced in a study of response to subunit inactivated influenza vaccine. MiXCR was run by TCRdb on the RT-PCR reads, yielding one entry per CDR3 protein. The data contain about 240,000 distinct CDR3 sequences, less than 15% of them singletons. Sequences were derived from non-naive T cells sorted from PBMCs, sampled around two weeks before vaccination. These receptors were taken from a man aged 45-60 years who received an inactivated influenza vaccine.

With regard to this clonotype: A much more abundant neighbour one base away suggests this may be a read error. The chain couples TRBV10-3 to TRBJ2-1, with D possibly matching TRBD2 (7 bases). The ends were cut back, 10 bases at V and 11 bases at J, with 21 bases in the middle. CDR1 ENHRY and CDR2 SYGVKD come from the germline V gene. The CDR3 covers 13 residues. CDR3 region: CATLRGAADKQFF. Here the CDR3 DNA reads TGTGCCACCCTTCGGGGGGCCGCGGATAAGCAGTTCTTC.

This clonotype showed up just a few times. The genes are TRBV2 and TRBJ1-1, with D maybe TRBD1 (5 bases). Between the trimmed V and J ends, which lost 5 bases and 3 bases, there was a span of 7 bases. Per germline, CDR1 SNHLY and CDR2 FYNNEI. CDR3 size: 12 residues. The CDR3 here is CASSTRDTEAFF. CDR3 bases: TGTGCCAGCAGTACCAGGGACACTGAAGCTTTCTTT. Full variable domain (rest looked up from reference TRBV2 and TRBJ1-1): EPEVTQTPSHQVTQMGQEVILRCVPISNHLYFYWYRQILGQKVEFLVSFYNNEISEKSEIFDDQFSVERPDGSNFTLKIRSTKLEDSAMYFCASSTRDTEAFFGQGTRLTVV.

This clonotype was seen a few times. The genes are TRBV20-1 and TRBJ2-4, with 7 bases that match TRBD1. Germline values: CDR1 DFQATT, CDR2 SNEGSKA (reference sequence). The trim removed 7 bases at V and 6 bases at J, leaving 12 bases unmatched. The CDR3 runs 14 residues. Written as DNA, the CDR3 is TGCAGTGGAAAAACCGGGACAGCCCTAAACATTCAGTACTTC. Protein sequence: CSGKTGTALNIQYF.

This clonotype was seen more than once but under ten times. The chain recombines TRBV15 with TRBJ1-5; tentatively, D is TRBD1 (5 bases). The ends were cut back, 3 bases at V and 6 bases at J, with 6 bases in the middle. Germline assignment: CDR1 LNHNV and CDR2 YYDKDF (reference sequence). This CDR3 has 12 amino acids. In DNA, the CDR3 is TGTGCCACCAGCAGGCAGGGTCAGCCCCAGCATTTT. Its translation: CATSRQGQPQHF.

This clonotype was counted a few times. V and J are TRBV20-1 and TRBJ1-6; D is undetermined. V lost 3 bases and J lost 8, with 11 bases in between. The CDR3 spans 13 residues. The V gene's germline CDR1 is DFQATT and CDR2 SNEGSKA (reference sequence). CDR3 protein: CSASNSLDSPLHF. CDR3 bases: TGCAGTGCTAGTAACAGCCTGGATTCACCCCTCCACTTT.

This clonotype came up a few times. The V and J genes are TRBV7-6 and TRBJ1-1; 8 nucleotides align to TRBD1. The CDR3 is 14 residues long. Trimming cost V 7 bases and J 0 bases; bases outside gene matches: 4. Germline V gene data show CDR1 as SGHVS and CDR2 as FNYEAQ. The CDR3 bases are TGTGCCAGCACCCAGGACAGGGTGAACACTGAAGCTTTCTTT. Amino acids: CASTQDRVNTEAFF.

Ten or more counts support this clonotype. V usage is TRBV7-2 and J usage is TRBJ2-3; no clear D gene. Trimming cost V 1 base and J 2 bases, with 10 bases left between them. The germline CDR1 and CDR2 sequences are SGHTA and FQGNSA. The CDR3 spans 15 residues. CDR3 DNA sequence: TGTGCCAGCAGCTTAGAATTTCAGGCCACAGATACGCAGTATTTT. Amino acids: CASSLEFQATDTQYF.

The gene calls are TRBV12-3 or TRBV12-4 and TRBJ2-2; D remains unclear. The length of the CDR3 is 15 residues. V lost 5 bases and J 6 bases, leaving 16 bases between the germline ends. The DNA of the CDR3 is TGTGCCAGCAGTCACCAGAGGACGGCGCCCGGGGAGCTGTTTTTT. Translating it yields CASSHQRTAPGELFF.

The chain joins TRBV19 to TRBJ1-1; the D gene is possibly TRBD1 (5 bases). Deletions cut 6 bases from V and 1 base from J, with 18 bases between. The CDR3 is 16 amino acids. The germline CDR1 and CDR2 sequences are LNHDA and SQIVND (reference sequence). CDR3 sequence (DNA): TGTGCCAGTAGCGAGACTTCGACAGACCAGAACACTGAAGCTTTCTTT. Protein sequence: CASSETSTDQNTEAFF.